These 17 T cell receptor beta chains were sequenced from one sample in a study of early T cells in non-severe SARS-CoV-2 infection. TCRdb fed the 5' RACE reads into MiXCR, producing one record per CDR3 protein. Of tens of thousands of distinct CDR3 sequences detected, about 12% appear once; the ten largest clones hold 0.95% to 1.5%. The sequencing sample was made of whole blood. The origin of the receptors is an adult who was a healthcare worker with PCR-confirmed SARS-CoV-2 infection or an uninfected control (not recorded which).

This clonotype has at least ten counts. The J gene is TRBJ2-6, the V gene TRBV27; D perhaps matches TRBD2 (5 bases). The CDR3 loop spans 15 amino acids. Germline V gene sequence: CDR1 MNHEY, CDR2 SMNVEV (reference sequence). V shed 5 bases and J shed 4 bases, with 12 bases lying between them. Here the CDR3 reads CASSPGETGANVLTF. The CDR3 region has the DNA TGTGCCAGCAGTCCCGGGGAGACAGGGGCCAACGTCCTGACTTTC.

This rearrangement joins TRBV28 to TRBJ1-1, with 7 bases that match TRBD1. This CDR3 is built from 16 residues. CDR1 is MDHEN, CDR2 SYDVKM, per germline. V lost 2 bases and J lost 4; bases outside the gene matches: 10. The CDR3 protein is CASSLLTGVYGTEAFF. CDR3 in DNA: TGTGCCAGCAGTTTACTTACAGGGGTGTATGGCACTGAAGCTTTCTTT.

This clonotype was recorded many times. The rearrangement uses TRBV5-4 and TRBJ1-1, with D unresolved. V lost 4 bases to trimming and J lost 5 bases, with 12 bases between them. Looked up from germline, CDR1 is SGHNT and CDR2 is YYREEE (reference sequence). The CDR3 covers 13 residues. CDR3 bases: TGTGCCAGCAGCCTAGACCGTCGGACTGAAGCTTTCTTT. Its protein product is CASSLDRRTEAFF.

The table lists this clonotype with many counts. The V and J genes are TRBV27 and TRBJ2-7; D unclear. This CDR3 is built from 14 residues. V was trimmed by 5 bases and J by 2 bases, leaving 13 bases between them. CDR1 is MNHEY and CDR2 is SMNVEV in the germline V gene (reference sequence). The CDR3 loop reads CASSRQANPYEQYF. DNA for the CDR3: TGTGCCAGCAGTAGGCAGGCAAACCCCTACGAGCAGTACTTC.

This clonotype was counted ten times or more. This chain joins TRBV11-2 and TRBJ1-6, with D unclear. The CDR3 totals 14 residues. CDR1 SGHAT and CDR2 FQNNGV come from the germline V gene. Trimming removed 1 base at V and 16 bases at J, with 17 bases between. CDR3 in DNA: TGTGCCAGCAGCTTAGTAGGGATTGCCGACCAACTCCACTTT. Translated, it gives CASSLVGIADQLHF. The entire variable domain, with the rest obtained from reference TRBV11-2 and TRBJ1-6, is as follows: EAGVAQSPRYKIIEKRQSVAFWCNPISGHATLYWYQQILGQGPKLLIQFQNNGVVDDSQLPKDRFSAERLKGVDSTLKIQPAKLEDSAVYLCASSLVGIADQLHFGNGTRLTVT.

The sample holds many counts of this clonotype. This rearrangement joins TRBV10-2 to TRBJ2-2; D could derive from TRBD1 or TRBD2 (5 bases each). The CDR3 is 14 residues long. Between the trimmed V and J ends, which lost 8 bases and 0 bases, there was a span of 10 bases. Germline lookup yields CDR1 WSHSY and CDR2 SAAADI. The CDR3 coding sequence is TGCGCCAGCGGGGGACGAACGAACACCGGGGAGCTGTTTTTT. Its translation is CASGGRTNTGELFF.

The sample holds many counts of this clonotype. The gene calls are TRBV3-1 and TRBJ1-5; D may be TRBD1 (5 bases). The CDR3 runs to 18 residues. Looked up from germline, CDR1 is LGHDT and CDR2 is YNNKEL (reference sequence). Trimming removed 0 bases at V and 4 bases at J, with 19 bases between. This CDR3 is CASSQEGPGTWVNQPQHF. The CDR3 coding sequence is TGTGCCAGCAGCCAAGAAGGGCCCGGGACTTGGGTTAATCAGCCCCAGCATTTT.

This chain joins TRBV7-2 and TRBJ2-3, with D possibly TRBD2 on 6 matching bases. Between the trimmed V and J ends, which lost 4 bases and 14 bases, there was a span of 19 bases. Germline V gives CDR1 SGHTA, CDR2 FQGNSA. The CDR3 sequence is 13 residues long. The CDR3 spells CASSSTGTPTGYF. As DNA, the CDR3 is TGTGCCAGCAGCTCCACCGGGACTCCTACGGGGTATTTT.

This chain uses TRBV12-3 or TRBV12-4 with TRBJ2-1; D might be TRBD1 or TRBD2, each matching 5 bases. Between the trimmed V and J ends, which lost 5 bases and 6 bases, there was a span of 17 bases. The CDR3 covers 15 residues. The CDR3 protein is CASSTSRDPFNEQFF. CDR3 DNA: TGTGCCAGCAGTACCTCTAGGGACCCATTCAATGAGCAGTTCTTC.

The chain employs TRBV20-1 and TRBJ2-1; no clear D gene. From germline, CDR1 is DFQATT and CDR2 SNEGSKA (reference sequence). This CDR3 is built from 11 residues. The ends were cut back, 1 base at V and 10 bases at J, with 8 bases in the middle. Here the CDR3 DNA reads TGCAGTGCTAGAGGGAGAAGGGAGCAGTTCTTC. Amino acids: CSARGRREQFF.

There are many counts of this clonotype. The chain links TRBV9 to TRBJ1-2, with TRBD1 identical over 11 bases. CDR1 is SGDLS and CDR2 is YYNGEE in the germline V gene. V lost 4 bases and J lost 4; bases outside the gene matches: 6. This CDR3 spans 15 amino acids. Here the CDR3 DNA reads TGTGCCAGCAGCTTCTCAGGACAGGGGGCCTATGGCTACACCTTC. Amino acids: CASSFSGQGAYGYTF.

The rearrangement links TRBV6-1 to TRBJ1-3; the D is unclear. CDR1 and CDR2 (germline): MNHNS, SASEGT. The CDR3 totals 13 residues. Trimming took 7 bases from V and 0 from J, leaving 7 bases between them. The CDR3 is CASTTFSGNTIYF. DNA of the CDR3: TGTGCCAGCACAACCTTCTCTGGAAACACCATATATTTT.

In this sample, this clonotype turned up many times. The gene calls are TRBV18 and TRBJ2-5; 9 bases are shared with TRBD2. The V gene's germline CDR1 is KGHSH and CDR2 LQKENI. The CDR3 loop spans 16 amino acids. Trimming removed 3 bases from V and 5 bases from J; junction bases left unmatched: 10. CDR3 in DNA: TGTGCCAGCTCACCCTATAGCGGGAGTGGAATGGAGACCCAGTACTTC. This encodes CASSPYSGSGMETQYF.

This clonotype occurred many times. J is TRBJ1-1 and V is TRBV7-8; D is unresolved. V gave up 2 bases and J gave up 6 bases, with 10 bases separating them. The CDR3 runs 13 residues. The germline CDR1 and CDR2 sequences are SGHVS and FQNEAQ. The CDR3 spells CASSLLRGPEAFF. Written as DNA, the CDR3 is TGTGCCAGCAGCTTATTACGAGGGCCTGAAGCTTTCTTT. The full variable domain, completed using reference TRBV7-8 and TRBJ1-1, is GAGVSQSPRYKVAKRGQDVALRCDPISGHVSLFWYQQALGQGPEFLTYFQNEAQLDKSGLPSDRFFAERPEGSVSTLKIQRTQQEDSAVYLCASSLLRGPEAFFGQGTRLTVV.

This clonotype turned up a few times. The rearrangement joins TRBV29-1 to TRBJ2-5; D remains unclear. Per germline, CDR1 SQVTM and CDR2 ANQGSEA. The CDR3 totals 11 residues. The V end lost 6 bases, the J end lost 5 bases, and 10 bases lay between the germline ends. In nucleotides, the CDR3 is TGCAGCGTCGCGCCGGGCGAGACCCAGTACTTC. It codes for CSVAPGETQYF.

The rearrangement uses TRBV19 and TRBJ2-1; D is ambiguous. The V end was cut by 1 base, the J end by 3 bases, with 10 bases between. The CDR3 consists of 15 residues. Germline V gene sequence: CDR1 LNHDA, CDR2 SQIVND (reference sequence). This CDR3 is CASSIVTVCYNEQFF. For the CDR3, the DNA is TGTGCCAGTAGTATAGTCACAGTCTGCTACAATGAGCAGTTCTTC. Complete variable domain (other parts from reference TRBV19 and TRBJ2-1): DGGITQSPKYLFRKEGQNVTLSCEQNLNHDAMYWYRQDPGQGLRLIYYSQIVNDFQKGDIAEGYSVSREKKESFPLTVTSAQKNPTAFYLCASSIVTVCYNEQFFGPGTRLTVL.

This clonotype has at least ten counts. In DNA, the CDR3 is TGTGCCAGCAGCCAGGGACTAGCGGGTTTCTACGAGCAGTACTTC. Translated: CASSQGLAGFYEQYF. This chain uses TRBV12-3 or TRBV12-4 with TRBJ2-7, with TRBD2 matching over 12 bases. The CDR3 extends over 15 amino acids. With V trimmed by 6 bases and J by 3 bases, 6 bases remained unmatched.